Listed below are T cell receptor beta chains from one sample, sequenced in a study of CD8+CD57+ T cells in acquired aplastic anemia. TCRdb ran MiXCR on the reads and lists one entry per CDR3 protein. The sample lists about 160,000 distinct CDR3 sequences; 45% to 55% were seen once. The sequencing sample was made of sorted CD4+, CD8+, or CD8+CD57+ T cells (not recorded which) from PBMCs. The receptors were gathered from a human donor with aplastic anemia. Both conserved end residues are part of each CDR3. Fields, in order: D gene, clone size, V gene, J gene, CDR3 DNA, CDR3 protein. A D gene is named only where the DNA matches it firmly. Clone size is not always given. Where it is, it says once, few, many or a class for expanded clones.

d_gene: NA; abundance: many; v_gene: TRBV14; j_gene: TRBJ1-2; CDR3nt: TGTGCCAGCAGCCCCGCGGGACATGGCTACACCTTC; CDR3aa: CASSPAGHGYTF
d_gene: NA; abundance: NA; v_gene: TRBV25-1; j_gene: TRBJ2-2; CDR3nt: TGTGCCAGCAGTGGATTTGGGGCGAACACCGGGGAGCTGTTTTTT; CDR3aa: CASSGFGANTGELFF
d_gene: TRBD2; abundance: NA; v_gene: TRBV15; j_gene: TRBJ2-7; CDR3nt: TGTGCCACCAGCAGACAGCTAGCGGGCAGCTCCTACGAGCAGTACTTC; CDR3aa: CATSRQLAGSSYEQYF
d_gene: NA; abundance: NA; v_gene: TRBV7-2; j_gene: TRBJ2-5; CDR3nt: TGTGCCAGCAGCTTAGCGTTGCTAGAGACCCAGTACTTC; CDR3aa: CASSLALLETQYF
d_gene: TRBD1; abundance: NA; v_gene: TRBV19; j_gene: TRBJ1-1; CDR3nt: TGTGCCAGTAGTATCTCCGGGACAGTGAACACTGAAGCTTTCTTT; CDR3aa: CASSISGTVNTEAFF
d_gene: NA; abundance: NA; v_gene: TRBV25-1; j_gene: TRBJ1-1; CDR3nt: TGTGCCAGCAGAGGGGGTCTAATCCCTGAAGCTTTCTTT; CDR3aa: CASRGGLIPEAFF
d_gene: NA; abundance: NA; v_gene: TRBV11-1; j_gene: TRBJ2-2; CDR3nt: NA; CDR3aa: CASSLGNEQYFGPDTGELFF
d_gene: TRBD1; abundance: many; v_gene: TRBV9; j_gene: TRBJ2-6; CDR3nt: TGTGCCAGCAGAGGGACAGGGGAAATAACTGGGGCCAACGTCCTGACTTTC; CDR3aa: CASRGTGEITGANVLTF
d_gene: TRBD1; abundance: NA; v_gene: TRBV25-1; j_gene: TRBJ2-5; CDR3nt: TGTGCCAGCTCACCATGGGACAGGGAGAACCAAGAGACCCAGTACTTC; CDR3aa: CASSPWDRENQETQYF
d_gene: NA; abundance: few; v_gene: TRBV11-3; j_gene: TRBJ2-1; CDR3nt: TGTGCCACGGGGCTGACCAATGAGCAGTTCTTC; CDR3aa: CATGLTNEQFF
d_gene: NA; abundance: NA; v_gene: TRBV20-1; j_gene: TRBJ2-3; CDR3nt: TGCAGTGCTAGAGGGGGACAACACACAGATACGCAGTATTTT; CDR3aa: CSARGGQHTDTQYF
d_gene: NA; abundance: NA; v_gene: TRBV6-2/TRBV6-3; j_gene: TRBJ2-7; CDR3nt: TGTGCCAGCAGTTACCCAGGGCCTCATTACGAGCAGTACTTC; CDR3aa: CASSYPGPHYEQYF
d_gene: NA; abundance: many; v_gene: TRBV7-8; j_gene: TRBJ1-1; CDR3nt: TGTGCCAGCAGCTTAGCAGGGTACGGTGAAGCTTTCTTT; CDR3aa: CASSLAGYGEAFF
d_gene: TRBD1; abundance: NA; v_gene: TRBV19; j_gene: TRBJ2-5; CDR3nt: TGTGCCAGTAGTGCAACAGGGGAAGAGACCCAGTACTTC; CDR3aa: CASSATGEETQYF
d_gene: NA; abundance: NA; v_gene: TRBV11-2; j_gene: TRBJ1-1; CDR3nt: TGTGCCAGCAGCATGGACACGGACACTGAAGCGTTCTTT; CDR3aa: CASSMDTDTEAFF
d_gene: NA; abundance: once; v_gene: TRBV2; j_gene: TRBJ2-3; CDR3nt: TGTGCCAGCAGTGGGAGGCGGGCCGAGGGTACGCAGTATTTT; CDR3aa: CASSGRRAEGTQYF
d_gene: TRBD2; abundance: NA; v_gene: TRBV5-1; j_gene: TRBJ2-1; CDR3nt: TGTGCCAGCAGCCTCAAGACTAGCGGGAGCCCCGAAAATGAGCAGTTCTTC; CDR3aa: CASSLKTSGSPENEQFF
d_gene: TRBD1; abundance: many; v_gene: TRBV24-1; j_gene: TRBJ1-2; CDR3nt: TGTGCCACCAGTGATTCCGGGACAGGGATTGGCTATGGCTACACCTTC; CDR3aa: CATSDSGTGIGYGYTF
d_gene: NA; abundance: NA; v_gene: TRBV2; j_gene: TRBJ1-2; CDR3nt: TGTGCCAGCAGTGATACCAGGCACTATGGCTACACCTTC; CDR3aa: CASSDTRHYGYTF
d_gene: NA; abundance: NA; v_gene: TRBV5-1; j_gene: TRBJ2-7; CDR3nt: TGCGCCAGCAGAGAAACGGCCTCCTACGAGCAGTACTTC; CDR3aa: CASRETASYEQYF
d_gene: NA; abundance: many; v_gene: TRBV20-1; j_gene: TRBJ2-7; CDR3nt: TGCAGTGCTAGAGGGTCGGCAGACTACGAGCAGTACTTC; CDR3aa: CSARGSADYEQYF
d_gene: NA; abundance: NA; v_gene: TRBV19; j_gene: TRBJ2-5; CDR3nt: TGTGCCAGTAGTATAAAGCGACAAGAGACCCAGTACTTC; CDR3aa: CASSIKRQETQYF
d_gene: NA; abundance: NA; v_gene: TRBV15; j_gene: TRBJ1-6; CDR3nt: TGTGCCACCAGCAGAGATCTAGATTCACCCCTCCACTTT; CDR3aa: CATSRDLDSPLHF
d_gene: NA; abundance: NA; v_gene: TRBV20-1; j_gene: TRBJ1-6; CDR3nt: TGCAGTGCTAGTTCCGATAATTCACCCCTCCACTTT; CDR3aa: CSASSDNSPLHF
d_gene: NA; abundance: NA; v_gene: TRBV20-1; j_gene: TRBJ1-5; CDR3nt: TGCAGTGCTAGAGGGGGAAGGGGAAGCAATCAGCCCCAGCATTTT; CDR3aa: CSARGGRGSNQPQHF
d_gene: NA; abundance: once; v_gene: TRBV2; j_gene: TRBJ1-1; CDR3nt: TGTGCCAGCAGTGAGATTGGCGGCGGGGACACTGAAGCTTTCTTT; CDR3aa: CASSEIGGGDTEAFF
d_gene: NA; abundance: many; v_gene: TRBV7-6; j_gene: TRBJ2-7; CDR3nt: TGTGCCAGCAGCTTATTGGTGTCAGGGGGGTTAGGCTACGAGCAGTACTTC; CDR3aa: CASSLLVSGGLGYEQYF
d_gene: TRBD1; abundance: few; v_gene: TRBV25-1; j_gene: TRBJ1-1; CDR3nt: TGTGCCAGCAGTCGACAGGGAGGTACTGAAGCTTTCTTT; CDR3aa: CASSRQGGTEAFF
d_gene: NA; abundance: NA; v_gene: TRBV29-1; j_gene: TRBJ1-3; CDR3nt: TGCAGCGTTGCAGACGGGGACCCTGTCTCTGGAAACACCATATATTTT; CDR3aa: CSVADGDPVSGNTIYF
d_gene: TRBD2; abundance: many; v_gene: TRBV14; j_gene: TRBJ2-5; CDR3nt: TGTGCCAGCAGCCTTCCCGGACTAGCGGGGGAACAAGAGACCCAGTACTTC; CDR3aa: CASSLPGLAGEQETQYF
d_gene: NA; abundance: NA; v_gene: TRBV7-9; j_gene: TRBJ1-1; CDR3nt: TGTGCCAGCAGCTTATCCTTGTCTGAAGCTTTCTTT; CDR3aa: CASSLSLSEAFF
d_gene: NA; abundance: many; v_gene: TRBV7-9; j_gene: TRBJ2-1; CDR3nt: TGTGCCAGCAGCTTACCCGATGAGCAGTTCTTC; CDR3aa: CASSLPDEQFF
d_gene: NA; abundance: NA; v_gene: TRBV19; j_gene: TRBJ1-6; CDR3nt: TGTGCCAGTAGTCTGCGGACGTATAATTCACCCCTCCACTTT; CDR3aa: CASSLRTYNSPLHF
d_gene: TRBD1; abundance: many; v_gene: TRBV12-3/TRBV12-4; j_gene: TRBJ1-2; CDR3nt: TGTGCCAGCAGTTTAGGGACAGGGGGCGCGGAGGATGGCTACACCTTC; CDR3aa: CASSLGTGGAEDGYTF
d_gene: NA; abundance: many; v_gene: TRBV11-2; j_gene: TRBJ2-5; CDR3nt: TGTGCCAGCAGCTTAACCGCCATAGGAGAGACCCAGTACTTC; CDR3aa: CASSLTAIGETQYF
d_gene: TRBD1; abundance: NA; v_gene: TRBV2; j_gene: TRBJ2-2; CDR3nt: TGTGCCAGCAGCGGACAGGGACCGAACACCGGGGAGCTGTTTTTT; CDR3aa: CASSGQGPNTGELFF
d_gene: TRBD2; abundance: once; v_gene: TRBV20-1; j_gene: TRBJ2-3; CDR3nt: TGCAGTGCTAGGGATGGACTAGCGGGAGACTCAGATACGCAGTATTTT; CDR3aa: CSARDGLAGDSDTQYF
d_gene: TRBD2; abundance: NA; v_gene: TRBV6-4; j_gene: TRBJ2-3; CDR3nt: TGTGCCAGCAGTGACTCGCGGGGAGGGATAGATACGCAGTATTTT; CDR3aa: CASSDSRGGIDTQYF
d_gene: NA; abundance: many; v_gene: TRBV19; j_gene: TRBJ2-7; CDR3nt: TGTGCCAGTAGTATAGTGGGGCATCACTCCTACGAGCAGTACTTC; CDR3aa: CASSIVGHHSYEQYF
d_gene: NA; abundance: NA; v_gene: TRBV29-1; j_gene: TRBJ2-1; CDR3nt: TGCAGCGTTGAGACTGGCCCTACGGATGAGCAGTTCTTC; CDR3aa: CSVETGPTDEQFF
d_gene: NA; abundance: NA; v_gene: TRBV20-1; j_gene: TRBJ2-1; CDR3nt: TGCAGTGCTACAAGGCAGGGAGAGGGCAATGAGCAGTTCTTC; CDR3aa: CSATRQGEGNEQFF
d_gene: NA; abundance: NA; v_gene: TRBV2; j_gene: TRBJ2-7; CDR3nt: TGTGCCAGCAGTGAAATGAGGCGGATCGACCTTTACGAGCAGTACTTC; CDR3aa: CASSEMRRIDLYEQYF
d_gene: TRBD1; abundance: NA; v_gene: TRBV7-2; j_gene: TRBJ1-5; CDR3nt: TGTGCCAGCAGCTATTTGGGACAGGGGGGTCAGCCCCAGCATTTT; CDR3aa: CASSYLGQGGQPQHF
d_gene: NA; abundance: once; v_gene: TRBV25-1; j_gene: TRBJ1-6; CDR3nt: TGTGCCAGCAGTGAATATAAAGAGAGGGGAGCTTCACCCCTCCACTTT; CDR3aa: CASSEYKERGASPLHF
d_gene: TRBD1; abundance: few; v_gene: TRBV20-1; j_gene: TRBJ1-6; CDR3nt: TGCAGTGCTAGAGATAGTGTAGGACAGGGGAATTCACCCCTCCACTTT; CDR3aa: CSARDSVGQGNSPLHF